The 18 T cell receptor beta chains reported below all come from one sample, sequenced in a study of T cell responses to AZD1222 COVID-19 vaccine. Produced via immunoSEQ multiplex PCR; TCRdb's table is partial and in-frame only. In the table there are 55,000 to 65,000 clones, roughly 89% of which are singletons. This sample comprised peripheral blood, obtained 28 days after the second AZD1222 dose. The receptor set was obtained from an adult who received the AZD1222 COVID-19 vaccine.

This clone is a singleton in its sample. CDR3 residues: CASSPQPTGMNTEAFF. For the CDR3, the DNA is TGTGCCAGCTCACCTCAACCGACAGGGATGAACACTGAAGCTTTCTTT. V and J are TRBV18 and TRBJ1-1; 7 nucleotides agree with TRBD1. The length of the CDR3 is 16 residues. Per the germline V gene, CDR1 is KGHSH and CDR2 is LQKENI. V gave up 3 bases and J gave up 0 bases; unmatched junction bases: 7.

V usage is TRBV11-3 and J usage is TRBJ1-1; D is unclear. The CDR3 length is 12 residues. CDR1 and CDR2 from the germline V gene are SGHNT and YENEEA. The V gene lost 3 bases and the J gene lost 10 bases, with 12 bases spanning the gap. The CDR3 DNA reads as TGTGCCAGCAGCTTTGGGCGAGGCGGAGCTTTCTTT. It yields the protein CASSFGRGGAFF.

The V call is TRBV19, the J call TRBJ1-1; D call uncertain. This CDR3 comprises 19 residues. CDR1 and CDR2 from the germline V gene are LNHDA and SQIVND (reference sequence). V gave up 2 bases and J gave up 3 bases, with 25 bases separating them. The DNA of the CDR3 is TGTGCCAGTAGTATATCCCCCCCACATCGCCAACTTTTTCACACTGAAGCTTTCTTT. Translated: CASSISPPHRQLFHTEAFF.

This clone was seen just once. The chain joins TRBV11-3 to TRBJ2-2; 9 bases match TRBD1. This CDR3 has 13 amino acids. The V segment lost 5 bases and the J segment 7 bases; nucleotides outside the gene matches: 2. The germline CDR1 and CDR2 sequences are SGHNT and YENEEA. Here the CDR3 DNA reads TGTGCCAGCAGCCTGGGACAGGGCGGGGAGCTGTTTTTT. This codes for CASSLGQGGELFF. Full variable domain (rest looked up from reference TRBV11-3 and TRBJ2-2): EAGVVQSPRYKIIEKKQPVAFWCNPISGHNTLYWYLQNLGQGPELLIRYENEEAVDDSQLPKDRFSAERLKGVDSTLKIQPAELGDSAVYLCASSLGQGGELFFGEGSRLTVL.

The chain is built from TRBV28 and TRBJ2-1; 7 bases align to TRBD1. CDR1 MDHEN and CDR2 SYDVKM come from the germline V gene. CDR3 size: 13 residues. Unmatched junction bases numbered 3, after V lost 6 bases and J lost 4 bases. The CDR3, as DNA: TGTGCCAGCAGCAAGGGACAGTACAATGAGCAGTTCTTC. Protein sequence: CASSKGQYNEQFF.

V gene TRBV29-1 combines with J gene TRBJ1-2, with D perhaps matching TRBD1 (6 bases). V was shortened by 0 bases and J by 4 bases, with 12 bases between the two germline ends. Germline CDR1 and CDR2: SQVTM and ANQGSEA. CDR3 size: 14 residues. Written as DNA, the CDR3 is TGCAGCGTTGAAGAAAGAGGGGGGGTCTATGGCTACACCTTC. This codes for CSVEERGGVYGYTF.

This chain links TRBV5-8 with TRBJ2-3; weak D call: TRBD2 (5 bases). This CDR3 is 15 amino acids long. Trimming took 0 bases from V and 3 from J, leaving 11 bases between them. In germline, CDR1 is SGHTS, CDR2 YDEGEE. The CDR3 region has the DNA TGTGCCAGCAGCTTGGTGGGAGCCCTGACAGATACGCAGTATTTT. Translation: CASSLVGALTDTQYF.

This clone appeared a single time. The chain recombines TRBV7-2 with TRBJ2-7; D might be TRBD1 (7 bases). Germline CDR1 reads SGHTA; CDR2 reads FQGNSA. The CDR3 has 15 amino acids. V lost 5 bases and J 2 bases, leaving 16 bases between the germline ends. CDR3 protein: CASSLQGGTAYEQYF. DNA of the CDR3: TGTGCCAGCAGCCTCCAGGGGGGAACTGCCTACGAGCAGTACTTC.

The genes are TRBV6-5 and TRBJ2-7; 10 nucleotides agree with TRBD2. CDR3 length equals 16 residues. Germline lookup yields CDR1 MNHEY and CDR2 SVGAGI. V gave up 0 bases and J gave up 0 bases; unmatched junction bases: 2. CDR3 coding DNA: TGTGCCAGCAGTTACTCCTGGACTAGCGGCTCCTACGAGCAGTACTTC. Protein: CASSYSWTSGSYEQYF.

The CDR3 reads CASSPRLGDEAFF. The CDR3 nucleotides read TGTGCCAGCTCACCCCGACTGGGGGATGAAGCTTTCTTT. The chain couples TRBV18 to TRBJ1-1; D may be TRBD1 (5 bases). Between the trimmed V and J ends, which lost 3 bases and 7 bases, there was a span of 12 bases. The CDR3 extends over 13 amino acids. CDR1 KGHSH and CDR2 LQKENI come from the germline V gene.

The J gene is TRBJ2-2, the V gene TRBV29-1; 10 bases align to TRBD2. J lost 7 bases, V lost 4 bases, and 6 bases had no gene match. Germline loops: CDR1 SQVTM, CDR2 ANQGSEA. This CDR3 contains 14 residues. This CDR3 is CSVASGSTFGELFF. CDR3 in DNA: TGCAGCGTTGCTAGCGGGAGCACGTTCGGGGAGCTGTTTTTT.

V is TRBV2 and J is TRBJ2-3; tentatively, D is TRBD1 (6 bases). The CDR3 loop spans 15 amino acids. The V end was cut by 2 bases, the J end by 6 bases, with 15 bases between. Per germline, CDR1 SNHLY and CDR2 FYNNEI. CDR3 loop: CASSESPGVWDTQYF. The CDR3 DNA sequence: TGTGCCAGCAGTGAAAGCCCAGGGGTTTGGGATACGCAGTATTTT.

The chain recombines TRBV11-2 with TRBJ2-6; TRBD1 agrees at 7 bases. CDR3 length: 16 residues. CDR1 is SGHAT and CDR2 is FQNNGV in the germline V gene. Germline trimming cut 5 bases from V and 0 bases from J; bases unmatched to any gene: 4. The CDR3 nucleotides read TGTGCCAGCAGCCCGGGACAGCTCTCTGGGGCCAACGTCCTGACTTTC. It translates to CASSPGQLSGANVLTF.

V is TRBV3-1 (or the pseudogene TRBV3-2) and J is TRBJ2-2, with TRBD2 identical over 9 bases. The CDR3 sequence is 20 residues long. Germline assignment: CDR1 LGHDT and CDR2 YNNKEL (reference sequence). Trimming took 3 bases from V and 4 from J; bases not matched to a gene: 18. CDR3 in DNA: TGTGCCAGCAGCCAGGAACCGGGACTAGCAGGACTTGCGGTCACCGGGGAGCTGTTTTTT. Its translation: CASSQEPGLAGLAVTGELFF.

The chain carries TRBV5-1 and TRBJ2-7; D is perhaps TRBD2 (5 bases). The CDR3 loop spans 14 amino acids. CDR1 and CDR2 from the germline V gene are SGHRS and YFSETQ. The V gene lost 0 bases and the J gene lost 7 bases, with 14 bases spanning the gap. CDR3 in amino acids: CASSLAGEHREQYF. CDR3 DNA: TGCGCCAGCAGCTTGGCCGGGGAGCATCGGGAGCAGTACTTC.

The J gene is TRBJ2-1, the V gene TRBV7-9; 9 bases map to TRBD2. The CDR3 contains 14 residues. Germline CDR1 reads SEHNR; CDR2 reads FQNEAQ (reference sequence). V gave up 8 bases and J gave up 5 bases; unmatched junction bases: 7. The chain's CDR3 is CASSPSGAHNEQFF. CDR3 in DNA: TGTGCCAGCTCACCTAGCGGGGCCCACAATGAGCAGTTCTTC. The full variable domain, completed using reference TRBV7-9 and TRBJ2-1, is DTGVSQNPRHKITKRGQNVTFRCDPISEHNRLYWYRQTLGQGPEFLTYFQNEAQLEKSRLLSDRFSAERPKGSFSTLEIQRTEQGDSAMYLCASSPSGAHNEQFFGPGTRLTVL.

CDR3 DNA sequence: TGTGCCAGCAGGCCCCGACTAGCCACCTACGAGCAGTACTTC. It is translated as CASRPRLATYEQYF. The chain joins TRBV28 to TRBJ2-7; TRBD2 aligns across 7 bases. Germline V gene sequence: CDR1 MDHEN, CDR2 SYDVKM. Trimming cost V 6 bases and J 2 bases; bases outside gene matches: 7. The CDR3 length is 14 residues.

The genes are TRBV27 and TRBJ2-1; the match to TRBD2 covers 14 bases. The CDR3 loop spans 19 amino acids. V lost 3 bases and J lost 10; bases outside the gene matches: 17. Germline assignment: CDR1 MNHEY and CDR2 SMNVEV (reference sequence). This CDR3 reads CASSFSIPLTSGGAEEQFF. As DNA, the CDR3 is TGTGCCAGCAGTTTTTCAATCCCACTGACTAGCGGGGGGGCGGAAGAGCAGTTCTTC.